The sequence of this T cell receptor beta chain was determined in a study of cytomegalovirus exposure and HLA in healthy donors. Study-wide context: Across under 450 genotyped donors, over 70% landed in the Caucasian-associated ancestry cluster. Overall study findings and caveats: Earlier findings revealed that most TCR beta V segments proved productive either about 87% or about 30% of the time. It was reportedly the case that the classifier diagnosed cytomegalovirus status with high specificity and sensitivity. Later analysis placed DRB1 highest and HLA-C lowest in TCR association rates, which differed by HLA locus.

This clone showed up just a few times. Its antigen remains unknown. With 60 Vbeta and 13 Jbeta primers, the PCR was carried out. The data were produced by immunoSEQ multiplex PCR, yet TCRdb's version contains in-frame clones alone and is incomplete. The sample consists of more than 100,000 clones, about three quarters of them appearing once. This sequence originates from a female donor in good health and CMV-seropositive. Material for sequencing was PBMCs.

The CDR3 loop is CASSPGWGNTIYF. The CDR3 DNA follows: TGTGCCAGCAGTCCAGGGTGGGGAAACACCATATATTTT. The chain carries TRBV28 and TRBJ1-3, with D possibly TRBD1 on 5 matching bases. This CDR3 has 13 residues. V was clipped by 5 bases and J by 4 bases, with 9 bases between them. In germline, CDR1 is MDHEN, CDR2 SYDVKM.